Below, 28 T cell receptor beta chains from the same sample are listed, as sequenced in a study of T cells in Graves' hyperthyroidism and ophthalmopathy. The CDR3 regions of TCR beta were amplified from RNA transcripts. HTBI primers drove first-round RT-PCR of the TCR CDR3. MiXCR, applied by TCRdb to the multiplex PCR reads, yields one record per CDR3 protein. Of 30,000 to 45,000 distinct CDR3 sequences in the sample, around 56% were seen once. The specimen sequenced was blood. The source of these receptors is a man aged 35 to 55 with Graves' ophthalmopathy.

J is TRBJ2-2 and V is TRBV7-3, with TRBD2 matching over 8 bases. CDR1 SGHTA and CDR2 FQGTGA come from the germline V gene. The CDR3 covers 15 residues. The ends lost 7 bases at V and 6 bases at J; junction bases unmatched: 10. As DNA, the CDR3 is TGTGCCAGCAACCCGGGGGGGGACGGAGCCGGGGAGCTGTTTTTT. Translated, it gives CASNPGGDGAGELFF.

The chain joins TRBV5-1 to TRBJ2-2; D not resolved. V was trimmed by 3 bases and J by 10 bases, leaving 16 bases between them. CDR1 and CDR2 (germline): SGHRS, YFSETQ. CDR3 length equals 14 residues. CDR3 loop: CASSWQTGSEELFF. CDR3 bases: TGCGCCAGCAGCTGGCAGACTGGATCCGAGGAGCTGTTTTTT.

This clonotype was observed at least ten times. This rearrangement joins TRBV5-1 to TRBJ1-2; TRBD1 matches 10 bases. The CDR3 spans 15 residues. Germline V gives CDR1 SGHRS, CDR2 YFSETQ. The ends lost 4 bases at V and 7 bases at J; junction bases unmatched: 10. In DNA, the CDR3 is TGCGCCAGCAGCCAGACGACAGGGGGCGCGGGTGGCTACACCTTC. Residues: CASSQTTGGAGGYTF. Full variable domain (missing parts from reference TRBV5-1 and TRBJ1-2): KAGVTQTPRYLIKTRGQQVTLSCSPISGHRSVSWYQQTPGQGLQFLFEYFSETQRNKGNFPGRFSGRQFSNSRSEMNVSTLELGDSALYLCASSQTTGGAGGYTFGSGTRLTVV.

The chain recombines TRBV6-5 with TRBJ2-3; possibly TRBD1 or TRBD2 for D (5 bases each). This CDR3 spans 16 amino acids. V dropped 4 bases and J dropped 5 bases, with 19 bases sitting between them. Germline V gives CDR1 MNHEY, CDR2 SVGAGI. The CDR3 region is CASSSPGRGSGDTQYF. The CDR3 DNA sequence: TGTGCCAGCAGTTCCCCGGGACGGGGAAGTGGAGATACGCAGTATTTT.

Ten or more counts support this clonotype. The chain carries TRBV6-1 and TRBJ2-3; possibly TRBD1 for D (6 bases). Between the trimmed V and J ends, which lost 1 base and 5 bases, there was a span of 13 bases. The CDR3 runs 15 residues. Germline V gene sequence: CDR1 MNHNS, CDR2 SASEGT. In nucleotides, the CDR3 is TGTGCCAGCAGTGAAGGCCCCACAGGGCGAGATACGCAGTATTTT. Protein: CASSEGPTGRDTQYF.

In its sample, this clonotype was seen many times. This chain joins TRBV2 and TRBJ2-2; 8 positions match TRBD1. The CDR3 is 15 residues long. Per germline, CDR1 SNHLY and CDR2 FYNNEI. Trimming at V came to 6 bases and at J to 5 bases, leaving 8 bases not matched to a gene. CDR3 region: CASSADRGATGELFF. CDR3 DNA sequence: TGTGCCAGCAGCGCTGACAGGGGTGCTACCGGGGAGCTGTTTTTT. The variable domain in full, with the rest retrieved from reference TRBV2 and TRBJ2-2, is EPEVTQTPSHQVTQMGQEVILRCVPISNHLYFYWYRQILGQKVEFLVSFYNNEISEKSEIFDDQFSVERPDGSNFTLKIRSTKLEDSAMYFCASSADRGATGELFFGEGSRLTVL.

This clonotype was recorded a few times. The chain combines TRBV6-1 with TRBJ2-7; 10 bases are shared with TRBD1. This CDR3 comprises 16 residues. Unmatched junction bases numbered 11, after V lost 5 bases and J lost 4 bases. Looked up from germline, CDR1 is MNHNS and CDR2 is SASEGT. CDR3 coding DNA: TGTGCCAGCAGTAAGGACCCGTGGGACAGGGGTTACGAGCAGTACTTC. Encoded protein: CASSKDPWDRGYEQYF.

The J gene is TRBJ1-4, the V gene TRBV29-1; D not certain. The CDR3 has 11 amino acids. CDR1 is SQVTM and CDR2 is ANQGSEA in the germline V gene. The V and J ends lost 3 bases and 6 bases respectively, with 5 bases between them. DNA of the CDR3: TGCAGCGTTGAGGTGTATGAAAAACTGTTTTTT. The encoded protein is CSVEVYEKLFF.

This clonotype was observed at least ten times. This chain links TRBV7-9 with TRBJ2-2; 9 nucleotides align to TRBD2. Germline V gene lookup returns CDR1 SEHNR and CDR2 FQNEAQ (reference sequence). This CDR3 has 17 residues. Germline trimming cut 5 bases from V and 4 bases from J; bases unmatched to any gene: 11. CDR3 sequence (DNA): TGTGCCAGCAGCCAAGGTCTCGCGACTAGCGGCACCGGGGAGCTGTTTTTT. Translated: CASSQGLATSGTGELFF.

The chain is built from TRBV7-3 and TRBJ2-1; 10 bases agree with TRBD2. Looked up from germline, CDR1 is SGHTA and CDR2 is FQGTGA. Germline trimming cut 6 bases from V and 8 bases from J; bases unmatched to any gene: 10. The CDR3 has 15 amino acids. DNA for the CDR3: TGTGCCAGCAGTTCTCCCGGGACTAGCGAAGATGAGCAGTTCTTC. Protein product: CASSSPGTSEDEQFF.

The CDR3 DNA reads TGCAGTGCTAGAAAACAGGGGGCTCGGGATATGGAGACCCAGTACTTC. Translated: CSARKQGARDMETQYF. The chain recombines TRBV20-1 with TRBJ2-5; 9 positions agree with TRBD1. This CDR3 has 16 amino acids. V dropped 2 bases and J dropped 5; count of bases not matched to a gene: 12. The germline V gene encodes CDR1 DFQATT and CDR2 SNEGSKA (reference sequence).

In this sample, this clonotype turned up many times. The V and J genes are TRBV28 and TRBJ2-7; D gene unclear. In germline, CDR1 is MDHEN, CDR2 SYDVKM. Trimming pared 1 base from V and 3 bases from J, leaving 4 bases between. The CDR3 is made up of 12 amino acids. This CDR3 reads CASSLYGYEQYF. The CDR3 coding sequence is TGTGCCAGCAGTTTATACGGCTACGAGCAGTACTTC.

The sample holds many counts of this clonotype. This rearrangement joins TRBV20-1 to TRBJ2-2; D might be TRBD2 (7 bases). The CDR3 consists of 16 residues. CDR1 is DFQATT, CDR2 SNEGSKA, per germline (reference sequence). V lost 0 bases and J 2 bases, leaving 13 bases between the germline ends. CDR3 bases: TGCAGTGCTAGAGATGGGGCGGGGGCAAACACCGGGGAGCTGTTTTTT. Protein sequence: CSARDGAGANTGELFF.

This clonotype was recorded only once. V and J are TRBV2 and TRBJ2-7; 10 bases align to TRBD1. V gave up 7 bases and J gave up 3 bases; unmatched junction bases: 6. The germline V gene encodes CDR1 SNHLY and CDR2 FYNNEI. The CDR3 is 14 residues long. CDR3 sequence: CASNRDRGLYEQYF. The CDR3 nucleotides are TGTGCCAGCAACCGGGACAGGGGTCTCTACGAGCAGTACTTC.

The chain uses TRBV7-8 and TRBJ1-1; 7 positions agree with TRBD1. Germline loops: CDR1 SGHVS, CDR2 FQNEAQ. The CDR3 is 14 residues long. V lost 6 bases and J lost 4; bases outside the gene matches: 8. CDR3 nucleotides: TGTGCCAGCAGACCACAGGGGCGCTCCACTGAAGCTTTCTTT. Translated, it gives CASRPQGRSTEAFF.

The genes are TRBV10-3 and TRBJ1-1; D perhaps matches TRBD1 (5 bases). V was trimmed by 3 bases and J by 7 bases, leaving 12 bases between them. From germline, CDR1 is ENHRY and CDR2 SYGVKD. This CDR3 has 13 amino acids. CDR3 sequence reads: CAISDNRGDEAFF. The CDR3 DNA reads TGTGCCATCAGTGATAATAGAGGGGATGAAGCTTTCTTT.

J is TRBJ2-5 and V is TRBV7-8, with a possible D match to TRBD1 (6 bases). The germline V gene has CDR1 SGHVS and CDR2 FQNEAQ. V gave up 6 bases and J gave up 9 bases, with 17 bases separating them. This CDR3 has 13 amino acids. Written as DNA, the CDR3 is TGTGCCAGCAGTCGGACAGAGAATCAGCCCCAGTACTTC. It is translated as CASSRTENQPQYF.

This clonotype is deemed medium-sized. The chain is built from TRBV7-9 and TRBJ1-4; no clear D gene. CDR1 is SEHNR, CDR2 FQNEAQ, per germline (reference sequence). Trimming left V 3 bases short and J 6 bases short, with 11 bases between. CDR3 length: 14 amino acids. The CDR3 spells CASSLRREDEKLFF. DNA of the CDR3: TGTGCCAGCAGCTTGAGAAGGGAGGATGAAAAACTGTTTTTT.

The chain links TRBV5-1 to TRBJ2-3, with TRBD2 identical over 9 bases. The CDR3 is made up of 15 amino acids. Germline-derived CDR1 and CDR2 are SGHRS and YFSETQ. Trimming cost V 0 bases and J 11 bases; bases outside gene matches: 10. CDR3 nucleotides: TGCGCCAGCAGCTTGGATAGCGGGGGCTACAATGAGCAGTATTTT. Encoded protein: CASSLDSGGYNEQYF.

Points on this clonotype: At one end the junction does not follow the germline gene, possibly because of a read error. The chain links TRBV7-6 to TRBJ1-4; D remains ambiguous. Germline CDR1 reads SGHVS; CDR2 reads FNYEAQ. The CDR3 is 8 amino acids. The CDR3 protein is CASSLVGF. The CDR3 DNA reads TGTGCCAGCAGCTTAGTTGGGTTT.

The rearrangement links TRBV2 to TRBJ2-3, with TRBD1 identical over 9 bases. The germline CDR1 and CDR2 sequences are SNHLY and FYNNEI. This CDR3 is built from 16 residues. V was pared by 5 bases and J by 6 bases, with 12 bases of the junction left unmatched. The CDR3 here is CASSLPTGGGVDTQYF. CDR3 DNA: TGTGCCAGCAGTTTACCGACAGGGGGGGGGGTGGATACGCAGTATTTT.

The rearrangement uses TRBV25-1 and TRBJ2-3, with D uncertain. Germline CDR1 and CDR2: MGHDK and SYGVNS. The CDR3 is made up of 14 amino acids. The V end lost 3 bases, the J end lost 0 bases, and 7 bases lay between the germline ends. CDR3 residues: CASSEGVSTDTQYF. DNA for the CDR3: TGTGCCAGCAGTGAGGGCGTTAGCACAGATACGCAGTATTTT.

At least ten counts were recorded for this clonotype. This chain connects TRBV4-2 to TRBJ1-2; D gene uncertain. V was clipped by 1 base and J by 5 bases, with 5 bases between them. Per germline, CDR1 LGHNA and CDR2 YNFKEQ. This CDR3 spans 12 amino acids. In DNA form, the CDR3 reads TGTGCCAGCAGCCAAGGGGCGTATGGCTACACCTTC. Its translation: CASSQGAYGYTF.

Ten or more counts support this clonotype. The chain has TRBV10-3 and TRBJ2-2; 7 bases are shared with TRBD2. V was clipped by 4 bases and J by 5 bases; unmatched bases: 4. The CDR3 has 14 amino acids. Germline loops: CDR1 ENHRY, CDR2 SYGVKD. The CDR3 coding sequence is TGTGCCATCAGTGGTGAACTAGCGACCGGGGAGCTGTTTTTT. It encodes CAISGELATGELFF.

This clonotype was found once. V is TRBV6-5 and J is TRBJ1-6, with D hard to call. Germline lookup yields CDR1 MNHEY and CDR2 SVGAGI. The CDR3 totals 12 residues. Trimming cost V 6 bases and J 4 bases, with 4 bases left between them. The CDR3 spells CASSSYNSPLHF. As DNA, the CDR3 is TGTGCCAGCAGCTCTTATAATTCACCCCTCCACTTT.

This sequence joins TRBV9 and TRBJ1-4, with TRBD1 matching over 8 bases. CDR3 length equals 16 residues. J gave up 1 base and V 5 bases, and 7 bases lay outside the gene matches. From germline, CDR1 is SGDLS and CDR2 YYNGEE. CDR3 amino acids: CASRSQTGGTNEKLFF. CDR3 nucleotide sequence: TGTGCCAGCAGATCCCAAACAGGGGGAACTAATGAAAAACTGTTTTTT.

The chain has TRBV10-1 and TRBJ2-7; 8 positions match TRBD1. J gave up 7 bases and V 3 bases, and 11 bases lay outside the gene matches. Germline lookup yields CDR1 WNHNN and CDR2 SYGVQD (reference sequence). This CDR3 comprises 15 residues. The CDR3 sequence: CASSDGGQGREEQYF. Written as DNA, the CDR3 is TGCGCCAGCAGTGACGGTGGACAGGGTAGGGAAGAGCAGTACTTC.

Ten or more counts support this clonotype. The V gene is TRBV15, the J gene TRBJ2-2; D gene unclear. The CDR3 contains 13 residues. V lost 0 bases to trimming and J lost 7 bases, with 6 bases between them. CDR1 is LNHNV and CDR2 is YYDKDF in the germline V gene (reference sequence). The CDR3 here is CATSRDFIGELFF. CDR3 in DNA: TGTGCCACCAGCAGAGATTTCATCGGGGAGCTGTTTTTT.